These 25 T cell receptor beta chains share one sample of origin, sequenced in a study of tumor and adjacent non-tumor tissue in lung cancer. A modified ARM-PCR protocol with three rounds of nested PCR amplified TCRbeta. TCRdb independently ran MiXCR on the multiplex PCR reads; one entry per CDR3 protein. The table lists 77,000 or so distinct CDR3 sequences, roughly 73% of them singletons, with about 12% in the top ten. RNA was extracted from bulk tissue without any cell sorting. Sequencing used lung tumor tissue. These receptors all stem from a woman aged 50 to 60 with non-small cell lung cancer.

This chain uses TRBV14 with TRBJ1-1, with D perhaps TRBD1 (6 bases). The CDR3 spans 14 residues. V lost 3 bases to trimming and J lost 4 bases, with 12 bases between them. Germline lookup yields CDR1 SGHDN and CDR2 FVKESK. CDR3 in DNA: TGTGCCAGCAGCCAGAACAGGGCAACCACTGAAGCTTTCTTT. Translation: CASSQNRATTEAFF.

This clonotype was detected only a few times. A read error may produce the germline difference seen at one junction end. V and J are TRBV29-1 and TRBJ2-2; D is possibly TRBD1 or TRBD2 (5 bases each). The CDR3 totals 11 residues. The germline V gene encodes CDR1 SQVTM and CDR2 ANQGSEA. The CDR3 bases are TGTAGCTTGGGGGATCCCGGGGAGCTGTTTTTT. Its translation: CSLGDPGELFF.

J is TRBJ2-7 and V is TRBV11-2; no reliable D call. From germline, CDR1 is SGHAT and CDR2 FQNNGV. The V gene lost 3 bases and the J gene lost 5 bases, with 11 bases spanning the gap. This CDR3 contains 13 residues. CDR3 coding DNA: TGTGCCAGCAGCTTGAGCAGTACCAACGAGCAGTACTTC. It specifies CASSLSSTNEQYF.

This clonotype was recorded once. One end of the junction varies from germline; a read error may be responsible. CDR3 sequence (DNA): TGCGTCAGCAGGGTTAGCGGGAGTCCGTGGGGTGAGCAGTTCTTC. Its translation is CVSRVSGSPWGEQFF. The chain uses TRBV10-2 and TRBJ2-1; 9 bases fit TRBD2. Per the germline V gene, CDR1 is WSHSY and CDR2 is SAAADI. The CDR3 is 15 residues long.

In this sample, this clonotype turned up many times. V usage is TRBV6-2 or TRBV6-3 and J usage is TRBJ2-1; TRBD2 agrees at 7 bases. Germline-derived CDR1 and CDR2 are MNHEY and SVGEGT. CDR3 size: 15 residues. The ends lost 6 bases at V and 2 bases at J; junction bases unmatched: 7. The CDR3 DNA reads TGTGCCAGCAGGATAGCGGGTCACCCCTACAATGAGCAGTTCTTC. Protein product: CASRIAGHPYNEQFF.

The chain is built from TRBV5-6 and TRBJ1-1; TRBD1 is a possible D gene (5 bases). Germline V gene sequence: CDR1 SGHDT, CDR2 YYEEEE. V was trimmed by 7 bases and J by 1 base, leaving 20 bases between them. CDR3 length: 16 amino acids. CDR3 sequence: CASCWGSGQANTEAFF. CDR3 DNA: TGTGCCAGCTGCTGGGGGTCAGGTCAGGCGAACACTGAAGCTTTCTTT.

This clonotype is labeled medium-sized. The CDR3 bases are TGCGCCAGTGCGGGACAGGGACCCTACGAGCAGTACTTC. Its translation: CASAGQGPYEQYF. This rearrangement joins TRBV10-2 to TRBJ2-7, with 9 bases matching TRBD1. The germline V gene has CDR1 WSHSY and CDR2 SAAADI. The V segment lost 9 bases and the J segment 2 bases; nucleotides outside the gene matches: 5. CDR3 length: 13 amino acids.

V and J are TRBV5-5 and TRBJ2-7, with 10 bases aligning to TRBD1. With 6 bases clipped from V and 3 bases from J, the junction kept 6 bases outside the gene matches. The CDR3 is made up of 14 amino acids. Germline V gene lookup returns CDR1 SGHKS and CDR2 YYEKEE (reference sequence). CDR3 DNA: TGTGCCAGCAACCCCGGGACAGGGGTCTACGAGCAGTACTTC. Translated: CASNPGTGVYEQYF.

Details on this clonotype: One base away lies a much larger clone, so this may be a sequencing read error. In this CDR3 the conserved last residue, phenylalanine or tryptophan, is missing, so a read error is likely. The chain carries TRBV29-1 and TRBJ2-5, with 7 bases matching TRBD2. Germline CDR1 reads SQVTM; CDR2 reads ANQGSEA. The CDR3 extends over 14 amino acids. J gave up 1 base and V 6 bases, and 8 bases lay outside the gene matches. CDR3 nucleotides: TGCAGCGTCCCCATCGGGGGGAGCCAAGAGACCCAGTACTTA. Encoded protein: CSVPIGGSQETQYL.

Comments on this clonotype: A junction boundary mismatches the germline segment, possibly from a read error. The chain combines TRBV28 with TRBJ2-7; D may correspond to TRBD1 or TRBD2 (5 bases each). CDR1 and CDR2 from the germline V gene are MDHEN and SYDVKM. This CDR3 is 12 amino acids long. CDR3 sequence reads: CARGVAGYEKYF. In DNA form, the CDR3 reads TGTGCCAGAGGGGTTGCGGGCTACGAGAAGTACTTC.

About this clonotype: The junction shows a germline mismatch at one end, possibly a read error. The CDR3 reads CASSLQGNTEAFF. CDR3 coding DNA: TGTGCCAGCAGCTTACAGGGGAACACTGAAGCATTCTTT. The chain is built from TRBV11-1 and TRBJ1-1, with D perhaps matching TRBD1 (6 bases). Germline CDR1 and CDR2: SGHAT and FQDESV (reference sequence). This CDR3 is built from 13 residues.

A remark on this clonotype: The germline gene is not matched at one end of the junction; a read error may be the cause. The chain employs TRBV5-4 and TRBJ2-1; TRBD2 matches at 8 bases. Germline V CDR1 and CDR2: SGHNT, YYREEE (reference sequence). The CDR3 consists of 16 residues. CDR3 protein: CAGSHNSGTSGNEQFF. For the CDR3, the DNA is TGTGCCGGCAGCCATAATAGCGGGACTTCGGGGAATGAGCAATTCTTC.

The chain couples TRBV12-3 or TRBV12-4 to TRBJ1-2, with D hard to call. V lost 6 bases to trimming and J lost 11 bases, with 19 bases between them. The length of the CDR3 is 13 residues. The CDR3 DNA follows: TGTGCCAGCAGCAATATAGGTTCCGGACGATACACCTTC. This gives the protein CASSNIGSGRYTF.

A remark on this clonotype: Here the CDR3 omits its conserved ending phenylalanine or tryptophan, so a read error is the likely source. The chain recombines TRBV10-3 with TRBJ2-2; TRBD2 matches 8 bases. The germline gives CDR1 ENHRY, CDR2 SYGVKD. The CDR3 is 15 amino acids. Trimming removed 3 bases from V and 4 bases from J; junction bases left unmatched: 4. For the CDR3, the DNA is TGTGCCATCAGTGACGCGGGAGGAGTCACCGGGGAGCTGTTTTAT. This encodes CAISDAGGVTGELFY.

V and J are TRBV25-1 and TRBJ2-7; 10 nucleotides match TRBD1. Germline values: CDR1 MGHDK, CDR2 SYGVNS. The CDR3 consists of 15 residues. Germline trimming cut 4 bases from V and 4 bases from J; bases unmatched to any gene: 7. DNA of the CDR3: TGTGCCAGCAGTGGTCTTGGGACAGGGGTGTACGAGCAGTACTTC. It specifies CASSGLGTGVYEQYF.

Comment on this clonotype: This CDR3 is missing its conserved last phenylalanine or tryptophan, likely due to a read error. It is unclear where the CDR3 begins or ends on the DNA, so no DNA is shown, and the CDR3 is as TCRdb lists it. The rearrangement links TRBV6-1 to TRBJ2-2; TRBD1 was called by the table and not checked on the DNA. The CDR3 spans 14 amino acids, including both terminal residues. The germline gives CDR1 MNHNS, CDR2 SASEGT. CDR3 residues: CASSPGTVTGELFV.

As concerns this clonotype: The CDR3 end shows no conserved phenylalanine or tryptophan, and so a read error is likely. This chain connects TRBV4-2 to TRBJ2-2; TRBD2 agrees at 8 bases. The CDR3 sequence is 17 residues long. V gave up 1 base and J gave up 4 bases; unmatched junction bases: 8. Germline V gene sequence: CDR1 LGHNA, CDR2 YNFKEQ. CDR3 sequence (DNA): TGTGCCAGCAGCCAAGGTTTCCAGCGGGAGTTCACCGGGGAGCTGTTTTCA. It specifies CASSQGFQREFTGELFS.

This chain links TRBV24-1 with TRBJ2-3, with TRBD2 as a possible D gene (6 bases). The V end lost 8 bases, the J end lost 1 base, and 21 bases lay between the germline ends. The CDR3 extends over 17 amino acids. Germline CDR1 reads KGHDR; CDR2 reads SFDVKD. CDR3 bases: TGTGCCACCAATGGGTTTGCGGGATGGCCGGGCACAGATACGCAGTATTTT. It codes for CATNGFAGWPGTDTQYF.

To note about this clonotype: At one end, the junction sequence differs from germline, possibly due to a read error. The chain links TRBV28 to TRBJ2-7; the match to TRBD1 covers 9 bases. Germline V gives CDR1 MDHEN, CDR2 SYDVKM. The CDR3 extends over 13 amino acids. The CDR3 DNA follows: TGTGCCACCGGGACAGGGAACCGCCACGAGCAATACTTC. Its protein product is CATGTGNRHEQYF.

This clonotype appeared a few times. The V and J genes are TRBV12-3 or TRBV12-4 and TRBJ2-2; perhaps TRBD1 as D (5 bases). The CDR3 totals 14 residues. The CDR3 nucleotides read TGTGTCAGTAAAAGAGACAGAAACACCGGGGAGCTGTTTTTT. This codes for CVSKRDRNTGELFF.

A single count supports this clonotype. A clone one base away is much larger, so this may be a read error. The chain joins TRBV2 to TRBJ2-3, with 9 nucleotides matching TRBD1. The CDR3 runs to 18 residues. CDR1 is SNHLY, CDR2 FYNNEI, per germline. The chain's CDR3 is CGSLPPWGQQGAKDTQYF. In DNA form, the CDR3 reads TGTGGCAGCCTTCCCCCGTGGGGTCAACAGGGGGCTAAAGATACGCAGTATTTT.

The V and J genes are TRBV29-1 and TRBJ2-5; 8 bases agree with TRBD1. The CDR3 spans 15 residues. Looked up from germline, CDR1 is SQVTM and CDR2 is ANQGSEA. Trimming at V came to 8 bases and at J to 4 bases, leaving 15 bases not matched to a gene. The CDR3 is CSIGGMTGDVETQYF. CDR3 in DNA: TGCAGCATCGGAGGGATGACAGGGGATGTAGAGACCCAGTACTTC.

Remarks on this clonotype: Since a much larger clone is just one base distant, this may be a read error. The J gene is TRBJ1-5, the V gene TRBV28; TRBD1 agrees at 7 bases. Germline loops: CDR1 MDHEN, CDR2 SYDVKM. CDR3 length: 15 residues. The CDR3 loop reads CVSSFGTAYYQPQHF. In DNA, the CDR3 is TGTGTCAGCAGTTTCGGGACAGCCTATTATCAGCCCCAGCATTTT.

Note on this clonotype: The junction shows a germline mismatch at one end, possibly a read error. The chain is built from TRBV7-9 and TRBJ2-3; a weak D match, TRBD2 (5 bases). The CDR3 extends over 12 amino acids. CDR1 is SEHNR, CDR2 FQNEAQ, per germline (reference sequence). The CDR3 nucleotides read TGTGTCAGCAGCTTAGGCGCGGGTACGCAGTATTTT. Its protein product is CVSSLGAGTQYF.

This clonotype has a single count. The CDR3 sequence is CASSFRDRTSGGIPTGELFF. CDR3 nucleotides: TGTGCCAGCAGTTTTAGGGACAGGACTAGTGGGGGAATTCCCACCGGGGAGCTGTTTTTT. J is TRBJ2-2 and V is TRBV12-3 or TRBV12-4; D is possibly TRBD1 (8 bases). Trimming stripped 3 bases from V and 4 bases from J, with 27 bases between. This CDR3 is built from 20 residues.